The 31 T cell receptor beta chains presented below share a single source sample, sequenced in a study of blood T cell repertoires in COVID-19. Clones were read by immunoSEQ multiplex PCR, and TCRdb kept only the in-frame ones, dropping some. This table holds around 300,000 clones, 89% found once. The sample was peripheral blood. Source of these receptors: a man over 45 with acute or convalescent COVID-19.

The chain is built from TRBV5-6 and TRBJ1-2; TRBD1 agrees at 8 bases. The CDR3 loop spans 18 amino acids. Germline CDR1 is SGHDT and CDR2 is YYEEEE. Trimming removed 6 bases from V and 1 base from J; junction bases left unmatched: 17. CDR3 residues: CASNRPGTGPYLNYGYTF. CDR3 nucleotide sequence: TGTGCCAGCAACCGCCCTGGGACAGGACCTTACCTTAACTATGGCTACACCTTC.

CDR3 region: CAWSVGARGANVLTF. The CDR3, as DNA: TGTGCCTGGAGTGTGGGGGCGCGAGGGGCCAACGTCCTGACTTTC. J is TRBJ2-6 and V is TRBV30; D possibly corresponds to TRBD1 (6 bases). This CDR3 spans 15 amino acids. With 0 bases removed from V and 4 bases from J, the gap between germline ends came to 10 bases. In germline, CDR1 is GTSNPN, CDR2 SVGIG (reference sequence).

This CDR3 reads CASSVGPDNEQFF. CDR3 nucleotides: TGTGCCAGCAGCGTGGGCCCAGACAATGAGCAGTTCTTC. The V call is TRBV9, the J call TRBJ2-1, with D uncertain. This CDR3 has 13 amino acids. The ends were cut back, 2 bases at V and 5 bases at J, with 8 bases in the middle. CDR1 is SGDLS and CDR2 is YYNGEE in the germline V gene.

The genes are TRBV5-4 and TRBJ2-5; 14 bases are a match to TRBD2. V gave up 3 bases and J gave up 4 bases; unmatched junction bases: 8. The CDR3 totals 17 residues. The V gene's germline CDR1 is SGHNT and CDR2 YYREEE (reference sequence). Written as DNA, the CDR3 is TGTGCCAGCAGCTCGCACCCCGGGACTAGCGGGGGAGAGACCCAGTACTTC. Its translation is CASSSHPGTSGGETQYF.

J is TRBJ1-2 and V is TRBV19; D unresolved. The ends were cut back, 3 bases at V and 8 bases at J, with 7 bases in the middle. Germline assignment: CDR1 LNHDA and CDR2 SQIVND (reference sequence). This CDR3 is 11 amino acids long. The CDR3: CASSIEWGYTF. The CDR3 DNA sequence: TGTGCCAGTAGTATTGAGTGGGGCTACACCTTC.

This clone came up a few times. The CDR3 reads CASSSWRGYTEAFF. For the CDR3, the DNA is TGTGCCAGCAGCTCGTGGAGGGGTTACACTGAAGCTTTCTTT. The chain uses TRBV7-9 and TRBJ1-1; D is perhaps TRBD1 (5 bases). The V end lost 4 bases, the J end lost 3 bases, and 12 bases lay between the germline ends. Per germline, CDR1 SEHNR and CDR2 FQNEAQ (reference sequence). This CDR3 is 14 amino acids long.

The chain uses TRBV6-2 or TRBV6-3 and TRBJ1-5; TRBD1 matches 9 bases. This CDR3 is 15 amino acids long. Unmatched junction bases numbered 8, after V lost 6 bases and J lost 5 bases. Germline CDR1 reads MNHEY; CDR2 reads SVGEGT. CDR3 bases: TGTGCCAGCAGCCGGACAGGGGACGGTTATCAGCCCCAGCATTTT. As protein: CASSRTGDGYQPQHF.

V usage is TRBV19 and J usage is TRBJ1-1; D is undetermined. V dropped 6 bases and J dropped 7 bases, with 6 bases sitting between them. The CDR3 contains 10 residues. CDR1 is LNHDA, CDR2 SQIVND, per germline (reference sequence). As DNA, the CDR3 is TGTGCCAGTAGCCGCGGTGAAGCTTTCTTT. Translating gives CASSRGEAFF.

This clone was detected once. The chain links TRBV27 to TRBJ2-5, with 7 bases matching TRBD2. Per the germline V gene, CDR1 is MNHEY and CDR2 is SMNVEV (reference sequence). CDR3 length equals 14 residues. The V gene end was trimmed by 3 bases and the J gene end by 9 bases; junction bases not matched to a gene: 10. The CDR3 bases are TGTGCCAGCAGTTTGGGAGGGAGAGGGTGGGCCCAGTACTTC. Translating gives CASSLGGRGWAQYF.

The chain carries TRBV5-1 and TRBJ1-6; possible D gene TRBD1, 6 bases. This CDR3 spans 13 amino acids. From germline, CDR1 is SGHRS and CDR2 YFSETQ. Trimming stripped 4 bases from V and 7 bases from J, with 9 bases between. CDR3: CASSIGQNSPLHF. CDR3 nucleotides: TGCGCCAGCAGCATCGGACAGAATTCACCCCTCCACTTT.

CDR3: CASSQDKILQTEAFF. The CDR3 nucleotides are TGTGCCAGCAGCCAAGACAAGATTCTACAGACTGAAGCTTTCTTT. The chain joins TRBV4-2 to TRBJ1-1; D not certain. Germline loops: CDR1 LGHNA, CDR2 YNFKEQ. The CDR3 length is 15 residues. Trimming left V 0 bases short and J 5 bases short, with 13 bases between.

This chain links TRBV11-3 with TRBJ1-3; D gene unclear. Trimming took off 4 bases at V and 2 bases at J, with 9 bases between the two ends. The CDR3 length is 14 residues. CDR1 and CDR2 (germline): SGHNT, YENEEA. The CDR3 DNA sequence: TGTGCCAGCAGCTACGGTTCCGCTGGAAACACCATATATTTT. It yields the protein CASSYGSAGNTIYF.

This chain uses TRBV4-2 with TRBJ1-1; possible D gene TRBD1, 6 bases. Trimming took off 7 bases at V and 0 bases at J, with 15 bases between the two ends. The CDR3 contains 15 residues. The germline gives CDR1 LGHNA, CDR2 YNFKEQ. The CDR3 loop reads CASTSGRGMNTEAFF. The CDR3 nucleotides are TGTGCCAGCACCTCGGGGAGGGGGATGAACACTGAAGCTTTCTTT.

V usage is TRBV2 and J usage is TRBJ1-2; possible D gene TRBD1, 5 bases. Per the germline V gene, CDR1 is SNHLY and CDR2 is FYNNEI. V dropped 8 bases and J dropped 8 bases, with 18 bases sitting between them. CDR3 length: 13 amino acids. The CDR3, as DNA: TGTGCCAGCCCCGGACAATCCATGGGAGGCTACACCTTC. It encodes CASPGQSMGGYTF. Using reference TRBV2 and TRBJ1-2 for the parts outside the CDR3, the full variable domain is EPEVTQTPSHQVTQMGQEVILRCVPISNHLYFYWYRQILGQKVEFLVSFYNNEISEKSEIFDDQFSVERPDGSNFTLKIRSTKLEDSAMYFCASPGQSMGGYTFGSGTRLTVV.

This clone was detected only once. The chain joins TRBV6-5 to TRBJ1-2; 7 bases fit TRBD1. With 7 bases clipped from V and 8 bases from J, the junction kept 16 bases outside the gene matches. Germline V gives CDR1 MNHEY, CDR2 SVGAGI. This CDR3 comprises 15 residues. CDR3 protein: CASTPRQGALRGYTF. The CDR3 DNA follows: TGTGCCAGCACCCCGAGACAGGGTGCGTTGCGAGGCTACACCTTC.

Only a few counts were recorded for this clone. The chain is built from TRBV12-5 and TRBJ1-1; possible D gene TRBD1, 5 bases. The length of the CDR3 is 13 residues. Germline CDR1 LGHNT, CDR2 FRNRAP. The V end was cut by 2 bases, the J end by 8 bases, with 12 bases between. CDR3 region: CASGLSLRGEAFF. In nucleotides, the CDR3 is TGTGCTAGTGGTTTGTCCCTTCGGGGGGAAGCTTTCTTT.

The chain carries TRBV6-5 and TRBJ1-2; tentatively, D is TRBD1 (6 bases). V lost 7 bases, J lost 6 bases, and 18 bases lay in between. The CDR3 length is 14 residues. The germline CDR1 and CDR2 sequences are MNHEY and SVGAGI. CDR3 sequence reads: CASTHPGQGNGYTF. CDR3 DNA sequence: TGTGCCAGCACCCACCCGGGGCAGGGGAATGGCTACACCTTC.

The chain combines TRBV16 with TRBJ2-1; D is ambiguous. The CDR3 totals 12 residues. Trimming removed 0 bases at V and 5 bases at J, with 2 bases between. The germline V gene encodes CDR1 KGHSY and CDR2 FQNENV. CDR3 in DNA: TGTGCCAGCAGCCAATCCGACAATGAGCAGTTCTTC. It encodes CASSQSDNEQFF.

This chain uses TRBV3-1 (or the pseudogene TRBV3-2) with TRBJ1-2; tentatively, D is TRBD1 (6 bases). CDR3 length: 14 residues. The germline V gene has CDR1 LGHDT and CDR2 YNNKEL (reference sequence). Trimming took off 3 bases at V and 6 bases at J, with 14 bases between the two ends. DNA of the CDR3: TGTGCCAGCAGCCAGGGAGGGGGTCGGAATGGCTACACCTTC. Its protein product is CASSQGGGRNGYTF.

The chain couples TRBV29-1 to TRBJ1-1; the D is unclear. Trimming took off 7 bases at V and 3 bases at J, with 12 bases between the two ends. This CDR3 contains 12 residues. CDR1 is SQVTM and CDR2 is ANQGSEA in the germline V gene. CDR3 sequence: CSAEVGYTEAFF. The CDR3 DNA reads as TGCAGCGCCGAAGTGGGCTACACTGAAGCTTTCTTT. The complete variable domain, with remaining parts taken from reference TRBV29-1 and TRBJ1-1, reads SAVISQKPSRDICQRGTSLTIQCQVDSQVTMMFWYRQQPGQSLTLIATANQGSEATYESGFVIDKFPISRPNLTFSTLTVSNMSPEDSSIYLCSAEVGYTEAFFGQGTRLTVV.

The chain combines TRBV4-2 with TRBJ1-2; no firm D call. Trimming stripped 6 bases from V and 7 bases from J, with 15 bases between. Per the germline V gene, CDR1 is LGHNA and CDR2 is YNFKEQ. This CDR3 is built from 13 residues. The CDR3 spells CASRAADLSGYTF. The CDR3 DNA follows: TGTGCCAGCAGGGCGGCAGACCTTAGTGGCTACACCTTC.

In nucleotides, the CDR3 is TGTGCCAGCAGTTCGGGACTAGCGGGACGGACAGATACGCAGTATTTT. The encoded protein is CASSSGLAGRTDTQYF. The chain is built from TRBV6-2 or TRBV6-3 and TRBJ2-3; 13 nucleotides match TRBD2. Losses at the gene ends were 4 bases for V and 3 bases for J; bases not matched to a gene: 4. From germline, CDR1 is MNHEY and CDR2 SVGEGT. The CDR3 extends over 16 amino acids.

The chain has TRBV12-5 and TRBJ2-1; TRBD1 matches at 10 bases. With V trimmed by 6 bases and J by 2 bases, 13 bases remained unmatched. This CDR3 spans 18 amino acids. Per germline, CDR1 LGHNT and CDR2 FRNRAP. The CDR3 nucleotides are TGTGCTAGTGGACCCGGAAGCAGACAGGGGGCTACCTACAATGAGCAGTTCTTC. Amino acids: CASGPGSRQGATYNEQFF.

V is TRBV6-2 or TRBV6-3 and J is TRBJ2-7; no clear D. Germline values: CDR1 MNHEY, CDR2 SVGEGT. The CDR3 contains 15 residues. Trimming took off 6 bases at V and 0 bases at J, with 15 bases between the two ends. CDR3 sequence: CASSPTGRSSYEQYF. Here the CDR3 DNA reads TGTGCCAGCAGCCCGACCGGCCGGAGCTCCTACGAGCAGTACTTC.

This chain uses TRBV6-1 with TRBJ2-5; the D gene is possibly TRBD1 (6 bases). The CDR3 covers 14 residues. The germline V and J ends were trimmed by 3 bases and 1 base, with 9 bases remaining between them. In germline, CDR1 is MNHNS, CDR2 SASEGT. The DNA of the CDR3 is TGTGCCAGCAGTGAGAACAGGGCCCAAGAGACCCAGTACTTC. This encodes CASSENRAQETQYF.

V gene TRBV6-5 combines with J gene TRBJ1-6; TRBD1 agrees at 7 bases. The CDR3 has 14 amino acids. The germline gives CDR1 MNHEY, CDR2 SVGAGI. Trimming at V came to 10 bases and at J to 3 bases, leaving 6 bases not matched to a gene. CDR3 sequence (DNA): TGTGCCATCTCACAGGGGAACTATAATTCACCCCTCCACTTT. Amino acid sequence: CAISQGNYNSPLHF.

The rearrangement links TRBV7-6 to TRBJ2-5; D is ambiguous. With 0 bases removed from V and 2 bases from J, the gap between germline ends came to 13 bases. This CDR3 has 16 amino acids. The V gene's germline CDR1 is SGHVS and CDR2 FNYEAQ. CDR3 sequence: CASSLASAAPQETQYF. DNA of the CDR3: TGTGCCAGCAGCTTAGCGTCGGCGGCACCTCAAGAGACCCAGTACTTC.

The genes are TRBV11-3 and TRBJ2-7; D is unresolved. This CDR3 contains 13 residues. The germline gives CDR1 SGHNT, CDR2 YENEEA. Trimming took off 5 bases at V and 7 bases at J, with 15 bases between the two ends. The CDR3 DNA follows: TGTGCCAGCAGCCAAGCCTCTGCTGCGGAGCAGTACTTC. Its protein product is CASSQASAAEQYF.

This chain links TRBV5-1 with TRBJ1-1, with D possibly matching TRBD1 (6 bases). The CDR3 runs 14 residues. The V gene lost 4 bases and the J gene lost 3 bases, with 13 bases spanning the gap. CDR1 is SGHRS and CDR2 is YFSETQ in the germline V gene. Here the CDR3 reads CASSPGTSDTEAFF. DNA for the CDR3: TGCGCCAGCAGCCCAGGGACAAGTGACACTGAAGCTTTCTTT.

This clone turned up a few times. The chain uses TRBV5-6 and TRBJ1-5; D gene unclear. The CDR3 has 11 amino acids. V was shortened by 4 bases and J by 7 bases, with 6 bases between the two germline ends. Germline V CDR1 and CDR2: SGHDT, YYEEEE. The CDR3 sequence: CASSIFQPQHF. CDR3 bases: TGTGCCAGCAGCATATTCCAGCCCCAGCATTTT.

This clone is a singleton in its sample. The chain couples TRBV2 to TRBJ1-2, with unresolved D. Trimming pared 7 bases from V and 4 bases from J, leaving 16 bases between. CDR3 length equals 14 residues. In germline, CDR1 is SNHLY, CDR2 FYNNEI. The CDR3 region is CASIVSVGSYGYTF. Here the CDR3 DNA reads TGTGCCAGCATTGTATCCGTGGGGAGCTATGGCTACACCTTC.